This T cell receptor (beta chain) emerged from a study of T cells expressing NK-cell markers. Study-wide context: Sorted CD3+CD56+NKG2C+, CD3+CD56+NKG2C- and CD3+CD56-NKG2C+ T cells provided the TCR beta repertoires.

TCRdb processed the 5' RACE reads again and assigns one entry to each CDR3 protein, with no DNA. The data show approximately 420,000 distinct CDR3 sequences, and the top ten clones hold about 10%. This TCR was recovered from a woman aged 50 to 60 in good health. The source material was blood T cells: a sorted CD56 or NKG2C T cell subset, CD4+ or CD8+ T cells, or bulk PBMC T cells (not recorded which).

CDR3 protein: CASSLDGSLNTEAFF. The V call is TRBV7-6, the J call TRBJ1-1. The CDR3 extends over 15 amino acids. Germline CDR1 and CDR2: SGHVS and FNYEAQ.